The T cell receptor beta chain described here comes from a study of T cell responses to AZD1222 COVID-19 vaccine. Findings of the study overall: CD4 TCRs covered the whole spike, strongest at regions 160-218 and 743-854.

About this clone itself: As yet, its antigen is unknown.

The germline gives CDR1 LNHDA, CDR2 SQIVND (reference sequence). CDR3 length equals 13 residues. The V end was cut by 5 bases, the J end by 3 bases, with 9 bases between. The method was immunoSEQ multiplex PCR; TCRdb's version includes in-frame clones alone and lacks a portion of them. The sample records more than 95,000 clones, approximately 89% being singletons. The sequences come from peripheral blood, collected 28 days after the second dose of the MenACWY control vaccine. The chain links TRBV19 to TRBJ2-3; D is possibly TRBD1 (6 bases). This TCR derives from an adult who received the MenACWY meningococcal vaccine as a control. CDR3 nucleotide sequence: TGTGCCAGTAGTGCCGGACAGACAGATACGCAGTATTTT. Encoded protein: CASSAGQTDTQYF.